This TCR beta chain is from a study of blood T cell repertoires in COVID-19. Only in-frame clones appear in the TCRdb table, and some are missing; sequencing was by immunoSEQ multiplex PCR. The repertoire holds roughly 15,000 clones, with roughly 84% as singletons. This TCR derives from a man aged 50-60 years with active COVID-19. The material sequenced was peripheral blood.

CDR3 sequence: CAISESTRMAGYNEQFF. The CDR3 DNA reads as TGTGCCATCAGTGAGTCGACTCGAATGGCGGGCTACAATGAGCAGTTCTTC. The chain links TRBV10-3 to TRBJ2-1, with a weak D call TRBD2 (5 bases). V was trimmed by 0 bases and J by 3 bases, leaving 15 bases between them. Per the germline V gene, CDR1 is ENHRY and CDR2 is SYGVKD. The CDR3 runs to 17 residues.